This entry lists 26 T cell receptor beta chains sequenced from one sample in a study of blood T cell repertoires in COVID-19 (TCRdb year 2020). Library creation used the immunoSEQ multiplex PCR assay. What TCRdb holds here is the immuneACCESS table cut down to in-frame rearrangements. Part of the clones is not present; checked against another copy, under half of the missing clones reflect an unresolved V gene, and the others are unexplained. This sample has 250,000 to 300,000 clones in its table, and approximately 91% of those were observed once. Roughly 2% of the sample rests with the top ten. Material: PBMCs or T cells enriched from blood (not recorded which). All receptors derive from a woman between 40 and 55 years old with acute COVID-19.

This clone was seen only once. The chain uses TRBV15 and TRBJ1-2, with unresolved D. V was pared by 3 bases and J by 1 base, with 15 bases between. Germline assignment: CDR1 LNHNV and CDR2 YYDKDF (reference sequence). The CDR3 spans 16 residues. CDR3 region: CATSRRIRSCNYGYTF. CDR3 DNA sequence: TGTGCCACCAGCAGGAGGATCCGGAGCTGTAACTATGGCTACACCTTC.

V is TRBV12-2 and J is TRBJ2-1; the table's TRBD1 call for D was not verified on the DNA. TRBV12-2 is a pseudogene locus. This CDR3 has 17 amino acids. As DNA, the CDR3 is TGTGCAAGTCGCTTAGAACAGGGCACAAGCTCCTACAATGAGCAGTTCTTC. This sequence encodes CASRLEQGTSSYNEQFF.

The chain is built from TRBV15 and TRBJ2-3, with D maybe TRBD2 (6 bases). The CDR3 runs to 16 residues. Germline loops: CDR1 LNHNV, CDR2 YYDKDF (reference sequence). Trimming stripped 0 bases from V and 3 bases from J, with 13 bases between. CDR3 nucleotide sequence: TGTGCCACCAGCAGAGATCTCGGGAGTCGTACAGATACGCAGTATTTT. Translation gives CATSRDLGSRTDTQYF.

The chain couples TRBV3-1 (or the pseudogene TRBV3-2) to TRBJ1-6; the match to TRBD1 covers 9 bases. CDR3 length equals 15 residues. CDR1 is LGHDT, CDR2 YNNKEL, per germline (reference sequence). The junction had 6 bases not matched to a gene; V was cut back by 3 bases and J by 9 bases. CDR3 amino acids: CASSHTGGAVSPLHF. The CDR3 nucleotides read TGTGCCAGCAGCCACACAGGGGGCGCGGTTTCACCCCTCCACTTT.

The J gene is TRBJ1-1, the V gene TRBV6-5, with D possibly matching TRBD1 (5 bases). V was cut by 2 bases and J by 7 bases, with 11 bases left in between. Germline CDR1 is MNHEY and CDR2 is SVGAGI. This CDR3 spans 13 amino acids. CDR3 sequence reads: CASSYEWGHEAFF. The DNA for the CDR3 is TGTGCCAGCAGTTACGAGTGGGGCCATGAAGCTTTCTTT.

V usage is TRBV4-3 and J usage is TRBJ2-1; a possible D gene is TRBD1 (6 bases). This CDR3 has 14 amino acids. V was trimmed by 4 bases and J by 7 bases, leaving 14 bases between them. CDR1 and CDR2 (germline): LGHNA, YSLEER. The CDR3 loop reads CASSRGVQGNEQFF. The CDR3, as DNA: TGCGCCAGCAGCCGGGGCGTACAGGGTAATGAGCAGTTCTTC.

This CDR3 is CASSSGLGTDTQYF. CDR3 DNA: TGCGCCAGCAGCTCAGGACTAGGTACAGATACGCAGTATTTT. The chain links TRBV5-1 to TRBJ2-3, with 7 bases matching TRBD2. This CDR3 has 14 residues. The germline V gene encodes CDR1 SGHRS and CDR2 YFSETQ. Losses at the gene ends were 3 bases for V and 3 bases for J; bases not matched to a gene: 4.

V is TRBV4-1 and J is TRBJ2-1, with TRBD1 matching 10 bases. J lost 7 bases, V lost 3 bases, and 12 bases had no gene match. The V gene's germline CDR1 is MGHRA and CDR2 YSYEKL. The CDR3 loop spans 17 amino acids. CDR3 sequence: CASSHQSGTGVGNEQFF. Written as DNA, the CDR3 is TGCGCCAGCAGCCACCAATCCGGGACAGGGGTAGGAAATGAGCAGTTCTTC.

The rearrangement joins TRBV7-2 to TRBJ2-2, with TRBD2 matching 7 bases. J lost 3 bases, V lost 6 bases, and 7 bases had no gene match. CDR1 is SGHTA and CDR2 is FQGNSA in the germline V gene. The length of the CDR3 is 15 residues. The DNA of the CDR3 is TGTGCCAGCAGTTTGACGGGGAGGGACACCGGGGAGCTGTTTTTT. Its protein product is CASSLTGRDTGELFF.

The chain combines TRBV3-1 (or the pseudogene TRBV3-2) with TRBJ1-2; 9 bases agree with TRBD1. There are 16 residues in the CDR3. The trim removed 3 bases at V and 5 bases at J, leaving 10 bases unmatched. Looked up from germline, CDR1 is LGHDT and CDR2 is YNNKEL (reference sequence). In nucleotides, the CDR3 is TGTGCCAGCAGCCACGTAACAGGGGGCGGAGGGTATGGCTACACCTTC. Protein product: CASSHVTGGGGYGYTF.

In regard to this clone: Distinct nucleotide sequences in the sample also encode this CDR3. This rearrangement joins TRBV14 to TRBJ1-1, with TRBD1 matching over 12 bases. Germline lookup yields CDR1 SGHDN and CDR2 FVKESK. This CDR3 comprises 18 residues. The trim removed 7 bases at V and 5 bases at J, leaving 17 bases unmatched. CDR3 nucleotides: TGTGCCAGCAAGGGCAGGGGGGACAGGGGGCCGAGTAGTACTGAAGCTTTCTTT. It yields the protein CASKGRGDRGPSSTEAFF.

This chain links TRBV6-5 with TRBJ1-1; TRBD1 matches at 9 bases. The CDR3 has 15 residues. V lost 10 bases to trimming and J lost 2 bases; unmatched junction nucleotides: 11. CDR1 is MNHEY and CDR2 is SVGAGI in the germline V gene. CDR3 amino acids: CATKASTGGNTEAFF. CDR3 DNA: TGTGCCACCAAAGCCTCGACAGGGGGAAACACTGAAGCTTTCTTT.

This clone appeared a few times. V gene TRBV5-1 combines with J gene TRBJ1-4, with D perhaps TRBD1 (6 bases). Between the trimmed V and J ends, which lost 5 bases and 8 bases, there was a span of 16 bases. This CDR3 is built from 14 residues. Germline CDR1 is SGHRS and CDR2 is YFSETQ. The DNA of the CDR3 is TGCGCCAGCAGTTCACAGGTCACAGGGGAAAAACTGTTTTTT. Translation gives CASSSQVTGEKLFF. Drawing the rest from reference TRBV5-1 and TRBJ1-4, the complete variable domain is KAGVTQTPRYLIKTRGQQVTLSCSPISGHRSVSWYQQTPGQGLQFLFEYFSETQRNKGNFPGRFSGRQFSNSRSEMNVSTLELGDSALYLCASSSQVTGEKLFFGSGTQLSVL.

This clone has only one observation. This chain links TRBV5-4 with TRBJ2-7, with a weak D call TRBD2 (6 bases). The ends were cut back, 0 bases at V and 0 bases at J, with 7 bases in the middle. The germline V gene encodes CDR1 SGHNT and CDR2 YYREEE (reference sequence). The CDR3 sequence is 14 residues long. CDR3: CASSLGTNSYEQYF. The CDR3 nucleotides read TGTGCCAGCAGCTTGGGGACTAACTCCTACGAGCAGTACTTC.

J is TRBJ2-6 and V is TRBV6-5; D remains ambiguous. This CDR3 has 15 residues. Deletions cut 3 bases from V and 0 bases from J, with 6 bases between. CDR1 and CDR2 (germline): MNHEY, SVGAGI. CDR3 region: CASSYTVSGANVLTF. The CDR3, as DNA: TGTGCCAGCAGTTATACTGTCTCTGGGGCCAACGTCCTGACTTTC.

The chain recombines TRBV29-1 with TRBJ2-7; D may be TRBD1 (6 bases). Trimming removed 7 bases at V and 7 bases at J, with 20 bases between. This CDR3 has 13 amino acids. Per germline, CDR1 SQVTM and CDR2 ANQGSEA. CDR3: CSAQGMRVGEQYF. CDR3 in DNA: TGCAGCGCCCAGGGGATGAGAGTGGGGGAGCAGTACTTC.

The DNA for the CDR3 is TGTGCCAGAACGATTCCCAAAGGGCGGGGGAACACTGAAGCTTTCTTT. Translated, it gives CARTIPKGRGNTEAFF. The V gene is TRBV21-1, the J gene TRBJ1-1. TRBV21-1 is flagged as a pseudogene. CDR3 length equals 16 residues.

V and J are TRBV4-1 and TRBJ2-1; 10 bases map to TRBD2. Trimming at V came to 0 bases and at J to 7 bases, leaving 9 bases not matched to a gene. The CDR3 runs 17 residues. CDR1 and CDR2 from the germline V gene are MGHRA and YSYEKL. The CDR3 nucleotides read TGCGCCAGCAGCCAAGAAAGGTCGCTAGCGGGGGCAAATGAGCAGTTCTTC. Residues: CASSQERSLAGANEQFF.

This chain links TRBV2 with TRBJ1-2; the D gene is possibly TRBD1 (5 bases). The CDR3 is 14 amino acids. The ends were cut back, 6 bases at V and 8 bases at J, with 19 bases in the middle. The germline CDR1 and CDR2 sequences are SNHLY and FYNNEI. The CDR3 reads CASRQSLAGHGYTF. In DNA form, the CDR3 reads TGTGCCAGCAGGCAGTCGTTAGCAGGGCACGGCTACACCTTC.

The V gene is TRBV30, the J gene TRBJ1-1; TRBD1 matches 8 bases. This CDR3 spans 14 amino acids. The trim removed 4 bases at V and 0 bases at J, leaving 4 bases unmatched. Per germline, CDR1 GTSNPN and CDR2 SVGIG (reference sequence). CDR3 residues: CAWNQGALNTEAFF. The CDR3 nucleotides are TGTGCCTGGAATCAGGGGGCGTTGAACACTGAAGCTTTCTTT.

This clone was seen only once. The rearrangement links TRBV28 to TRBJ1-4; a weak D match, TRBD1 (5 bases). CDR3 length: 14 amino acids. The V gene's germline CDR1 is MDHEN and CDR2 SYDVKM. V lost 10 bases, J lost 6 bases, and 18 bases lay in between. The CDR3 spells CATGGNRDDEKLFF. The CDR3, as DNA: TGTGCCACCGGGGGTAACCGGGACGATGAAAAACTGTTTTTT.

The rearrangement links TRBV7-2 to TRBJ2-7; 8 bases map to TRBD2. The CDR3 has 15 residues. The germline gives CDR1 SGHTA, CDR2 FQGNSA. V lost 8 bases to trimming and J lost 6 bases; unmatched junction nucleotides: 15. Here the CDR3 reads CASSTNPGGTREQYF. The CDR3 DNA is TGTGCCAGCTCAACGAACCCGGGAGGGACCCGCGAGCAGTACTTC.

This clone has a handful of counts. V gene TRBV28 combines with J gene TRBJ1-1; tentative D call: TRBD1 (6 bases). V lost 8 bases, J lost 7 bases, and 20 bases lay in between. The germline gives CDR1 MDHEN, CDR2 SYDVKM. The CDR3 spans 14 residues. In DNA form, the CDR3 reads TGTGCCAGCCTCCCAAGGGGGAACGAGGGTGAAGCTTTCTTT. Translation: CASLPRGNEGEAFF.

This sequence joins TRBV7-6 and TRBJ2-5, with D possibly matching TRBD1 (5 bases). Looked up from germline, CDR1 is SGHVS and CDR2 is FNYEAQ. The CDR3 consists of 14 residues. V lost 1 base to trimming and J lost 5 bases, with 11 bases between them. The CDR3 loop reads CASSLEGLGETQYF. CDR3 nucleotide sequence: TGTGCCAGCAGCTTAGAGGGGCTCGGGGAGACCCAGTACTTC.

CDR3 amino acids: CASSYDPQRSGVLVQPQHF. In nucleotides, the CDR3 is TGTGCCAGCAGTTACGATCCCCAAAGGTCGGGGGTCCTCGTTCAGCCCCAGCATTTT. The chain carries TRBV6-2 or TRBV6-3 and TRBJ1-5, with TRBD1 as a possible D gene (5 bases). The CDR3 has 19 amino acids. Trimming stripped 2 bases from V and 6 bases from J, with 26 bases between. Looked up from germline, CDR1 is MNHEY and CDR2 is SVGEGT.

The chain joins TRBV6-1 to TRBJ1-1; no firm D call. The CDR3 loop spans 14 amino acids. The germline V and J ends were trimmed by 0 bases and 2 bases, with 7 bases remaining between them. Germline CDR1 and CDR2: MNHNS and SASEGT. The CDR3 DNA is TGTGCCAGCAGTGAAGCGCGACATAACACTGAAGCTTTCTTT. Protein sequence: CASSEARHNTEAFF.